This T cell receptor beta chain is drawn from a study of post-analysis software for immune sequencing data. Study-wide context: The study covered relapsing-remitting, secondary progressive and progressive-relapsing courses of multiple sclerosis.

Regarding the study as a whole: Multiple sclerosis was associated with a significant reduction in normalized Chao1 diversity relative to controls. Same-batch preparations were strongly co-clustered by F measure.

Tagging with unique molecular identifiers was a feature of the TCR beta cDNA libraries. The T cell input of about 1 to 10 million gave approximately 460,000 cDNA molecules. TCRdb re-analysed the PCR reads in MiXCR, keeping a single row per CDR3 protein. The sample shows 700,000 to 800,000 distinct CDR3 sequences, 25% to 30% of them seen only once. This clonotype was observed a handful of times. As yet, its antigen is unknown. This sequence may be a read error, since a much larger clone differs from it by one base. The sequencing sample was made of blood. This TCR was sampled from a girl aged 10 to 17 with multiple sclerosis.

The CDR3 sequence: CASSYQAGLWETQYF. The CDR3 DNA sequence: TGTGCCAGCAGTTACCAGGCAGGGTTATGGGAGACCCAGTACTTC. The chain has TRBV6-6 and TRBJ2-5; D may be TRBD1 (5 bases). V shed 2 bases and J shed 5 bases, with 15 bases lying between them. The CDR3 sequence is 15 residues long. CDR1 MNHNY and CDR2 SVGAGI come from the germline V gene (reference sequence).